The clone carrying this T cell receptor beta chain was detected only a few times. Its antigen is not identified. These data are taken from a study of cytotoxic CD8 clonotypes in ibrutinib-treated CLL. Whole-study results and caveats: Stable or contracted on treatment, public clonotypes were also uncommon.

Profiled with immunoSEQ multiplex PCR; TCRdb holds only in-frame clones, not every one. The sample shows about 330,000 clones, roughly 70% of them seen only once. Looked up from germline, CDR1 is LNHDA and CDR2 is SQIVND (reference sequence). Trimming removed 1 base at V and 2 bases at J, with 12 bases between. The CDR3 has 16 amino acids. The V call is TRBV19, the J call TRBJ1-5, with D perhaps TRBD1 (5 bases). The source material was PBMCs, sampled after 36 months of ibrutinib treatment. This TCR was recovered from a human donor with chronic lymphocytic leukemia. The CDR3 nucleotides read TGTGCCAGTAGTATAGCCGGGGGGAAGGGCAATCAGCCCCAGCATTTT. Protein sequence: CASSIAGGKGNQPQHF.